This TCR beta chain was documented in a study of T cell responses to AZD1222 COVID-19 vaccine. For the study at large: Second-dose intervals near 4 or 12 weeks were combined. The study's findings and limits: Repertoires were obtained only post-peak T cell response. Possibly, clonal diversity was underestimated; donors were largely white British and included more females.

A note on this clone: Its antigen remains unknown.

This CDR3 region has 15 residues. Profiled with immunoSEQ multiplex PCR; TCRdb holds only in-frame clones, not every one. The sample has over 150,000 clones, 90% seen once; the top ten hold approximately 1.5%. This receptor was taken from an adult in good health. This sequence joins TRBV21-1 and TRBJ1-6. TRBV21-1 is termed a pseudogene. Sequences were derived from peripheral blood, sampled on day 0 of AZD1222 vaccination. The CDR3, as DNA: TGTGCCAGCAGCAAAGATCGGGATTTCGGATCACCCCTCCACTTT. It specifies CASSKDRDFGSPLHF.